The 21 T cell receptor beta chains in this list originate from one sample, sequenced in a study of regulatory T cells in long-lasting Graves disease. Construction of the TCR beta libraries employed iRepertoire HTBI primers in conjunction with Arm-PCR of CDR3 regions. TCRdb used MiXCR to reprocess the multiplex PCR reads, holding one entry per CDR3 protein. The repertoire holds 200,000 to 250,000 distinct CDR3 sequences, 20% seen once, with 11% to 15% in the top ten. Stated time point: newly diagnosed GD, antithyroid drugs for less than 3 months. PBMC RNA was the source of the TCR library. The specimen comprised peripheral blood mononuclear cells (PBMCs), sampled at new diagnosis, from a patient treated with antithyroid drugs. The source of these receptors is a female donor with Graves disease.

This clonotype was seen a handful of times. At one end, the junction sequence differs from germline, possibly due to a read error. This sequence joins TRBV6-1 and TRBJ2-7; D gene uncertain. Germline loops: CDR1 MNHNS, CDR2 SASEGT. The CDR3 sequence is 15 residues long. CDR3 protein: CVSSEAATLGYEQYF. CDR3 sequence (DNA): TGTGTCAGCAGTGAAGCTGCGACATTGGGCTACGAGCAGTACTTC.

The chain carries TRBV28 and TRBJ2-3, with 7 bases identical to TRBD2. V lost 4 bases and J lost 0; bases outside the gene matches: 13. CDR3 size: 18 residues. Germline V gene data show CDR1 as MDHEN and CDR2 as SYDVKM. The chain's CDR3 is CASSYPGLPQPSTDTQYF. The CDR3 nucleotides read TGTGCCAGCAGTTACCCGGGACTACCTCAACCTAGCACAGATACGCAGTATTTT.

This clonotype was detected ten times or more. The chain employs TRBV5-1 and TRBJ1-6; 9 bases are a match to TRBD1. V lost 4 bases, J lost 9 bases, and 8 bases stayed unmatched. Per germline, CDR1 SGHRS and CDR2 YFSETQ. The CDR3 length is 15 residues. The CDR3 nucleotides are TGCGCCAGCAGCCAGACAGGGGGTCGAGGTTCACCCCTCCACTTT. Its translation: CASSQTGGRGSPLHF.

This clonotype has at least ten counts. This chain uses TRBV5-1 with TRBJ2-7; 7 bases agree with TRBD1. The junction had 17 bases not matched to a gene; V was cut back by 6 bases and J by 5 bases. The CDR3 runs 16 residues. The germline gives CDR1 SGHRS, CDR2 YFSETQ. CDR3 nucleotide sequence: TGCGCCAGCAACCGGATGGAGCGGACAGGTGACAACGAGCAGTACTTC. This sequence encodes CASNRMERTGDNEQYF.

In this sample, this clonotype turned up many times. The chain uses TRBV7-2 and TRBJ1-2; D is uncertain. Trimming took off 1 base at V and 4 bases at J, with 7 bases between the two ends. Germline V gene data show CDR1 as SGHTA and CDR2 as FQGNSA. The CDR3 is 13 amino acids. The CDR3 nucleotides are TGTGCCAGCAGCTTAGGTGTCAGCTATGGCTACACCTTC. This sequence encodes CASSLGVSYGYTF. Supplemented by reference TRBV7-2 and TRBJ1-2, the full variable domain reads GAGVSQSPSNKVTEKGKDVELRCDPISGHTALYWYRQSLGQGLEFLIYFQGNSAPDKSGLPSDRFSAERTGGSVSTLTIQRTQQEDSAVYLCASSLGVSYGYTFGSGTRLTVV.

The CDR3: CASSRSGGQTQYF. CDR3 coding DNA: TGTGCCAGCAGCCGATCCGGGGGGCAGACCCAGTACTTC. This chain connects TRBV11-2 to TRBJ2-5; possible D gene TRBD2, 7 bases. The V end was cut by 5 bases, the J end by 6 bases, with 13 bases between. Germline CDR1 SGHAT, CDR2 FQNNGV. This CDR3 contains 13 residues.

V and J are TRBV5-1 and TRBJ2-3; D is possibly TRBD1 (6 bases). V lost 4 bases and J 6 bases, leaving 15 bases between the germline ends. Looked up from germline, CDR1 is SGHRS and CDR2 is YFSETQ. The CDR3 loop spans 14 amino acids. The CDR3 loop reads CASSPDSFGDTQYF. The CDR3 DNA reads as TGCGCCAGCAGCCCGGACAGCTTTGGTGATACGCAGTATTTT.

This clonotype was counted once. This sequence is one base from a far larger clone and is likely a read error. The CDR3 sequence is CAGSLFPGRSYEQYF. For the CDR3, the DNA is TGTGCCGGCAGTTTATTCCCAGGAAGGTCCTACGAGCAGTACTTC. V is TRBV6-2 or TRBV6-3 and J is TRBJ2-7; D uncertain. Germline CDR1 is MNHEY and CDR2 is SVGEGT. CDR3 length equals 15 residues.

This chain uses TRBV28 with TRBJ2-5, with D possibly being TRBD1 or TRBD2 (5 bases each). Germline V gene sequence: CDR1 MDHEN, CDR2 SYDVKM. Trimming took off 5 bases at V and 2 bases at J, with 12 bases between the two ends. The CDR3 totals 14 residues. CDR3 DNA sequence: TGTGCCAGCAGTCCCCCATGGGGGCAAGAGACCCAGTACTTC. It is translated as CASSPPWGQETQYF.

The chain links TRBV11-2 to TRBJ2-4; 9 nucleotides match TRBD2. V was clipped by 6 bases and J by 7 bases; unmatched bases: 16. The CDR3 extends over 17 amino acids. Germline CDR1 is SGHAT and CDR2 is FQNNGV. The CDR3 nucleotides read TGTGCCAGCAGGTCCTTAGCGGGGGAGACAGGGCGGAACATTCAGTACTTC. It codes for CASRSLAGETGRNIQYF.

This clonotype was detected ten times or more. This CDR3 reads CASSPWTTGVTRGNTEAFF. The DNA of the CDR3 is TGTGCCAGCAGCCCCTGGACTACGGGGGTGACTAGGGGGAACACTGAAGCTTTCTTT. The chain carries TRBV6-1 and TRBJ1-1; D possibly corresponds to TRBD1 (5 bases). This CDR3 has 19 residues. Trimming took off 6 bases at V and 1 base at J, with 27 bases between the two ends. CDR1 and CDR2 (germline): MNHNS, SASEGT.

This clonotype was observed at least ten times. The gene calls are TRBV30 and TRBJ2-1; 12 bases line up with TRBD2. V trimming: 3 bases; J trimming: 8 bases; junction bases outside the gene matches: 5. The CDR3 loop spans 14 amino acids. Germline values: CDR1 GTSNPN, CDR2 SVGIG (reference sequence). CDR3 DNA sequence: TGTGCCTGGAGCCTGACTAGCGGGAGTGATGAGCAGTTCTTC. Its translation: CAWSLTSGSDEQFF.

This clonotype appeared many times. The chain is built from TRBV3-2 and TRBJ2-1; no check of the table's D call, TRBD2, against the DNA was made. TRBV3-2 is shown as a pseudogene. The CDR3 is made up of 16 amino acids. The CDR3, as DNA: TGTGCCAGCAGCCAAGTGCCTAGCGGGGGGGGCGATGAGCAGTTCTTC. This gives the protein CASSQVPSGGGDEQFF.

This clonotype has just one count. The chain is built from TRBV11-2 and TRBJ2-1, with 9 bases identical to TRBD2. After removal of 1 base from V and 6 bases from J, the junction contained 4 bases not matched to a gene. This CDR3 is 15 amino acids long. Germline loops: CDR1 SGHAT, CDR2 FQNNGV. CDR3 residues: CASSLVLRGGNEQFF. In nucleotides, the CDR3 is TGTGCCAGCAGCTTAGTCCTGCGGGGGGGCAATGAGCAGTTCTTC.

This clonotype has at least ten counts. The chain carries TRBV24-1 and TRBJ2-3, with D unclear. CDR1 is KGHDR, CDR2 SFDVKD, per germline. CDR3 length: 12 amino acids. Trimming took off 4 bases at V and 2 bases at J, with 3 bases between the two ends. Written as DNA, the CDR3 is TGTGCCACCAGTGAGTACACAGATACGCAGTATTTT. Protein: CATSEYTDTQYF.

As for this clonotype: It may be a read error: a sequence one base away is much more abundant. The chain joins TRBV7-3 to TRBJ2-2; a possible D gene is TRBD2 (5 bases). V was trimmed by 5 bases and J by 13 bases, leaving 17 bases between them. Germline V gene data show CDR1 as SGHTA and CDR2 as FQGTGA. There are 13 residues in the CDR3. The CDR3 DNA reads as TGTGCCAGCAGCATTTCCATGGCCCGGGGGCTGTTTTTT. This gives the protein CASSISMARGLFF.

The rearrangement uses TRBV4-3 and TRBJ2-5; 7 bases align to TRBD1. The CDR3 extends over 17 amino acids. With 1 base clipped from V and 5 bases from J, the junction kept 13 bases outside the gene matches. The germline V gene encodes CDR1 LGHNA and CDR2 YSLEER. The CDR3: CASSQGWGQPGGETQYF. The DNA of the CDR3 is TGCGCCAGCAGCCAAGGTTGGGGACAGCCTGGTGGGGAGACCCAGTACTTC.

This sequence joins TRBV20-1 and TRBJ2-5; 8 nucleotides align to TRBD1. The CDR3 covers 13 residues. Germline loops: CDR1 DFQATT, CDR2 SNEGSKA (reference sequence). J was trimmed by 2 bases and V by 3 bases; bases with no gene match: 2. This CDR3 is CSARGTGQETQYF. Here the CDR3 DNA reads TGCAGTGCTAGGGGGACAGGACAAGAGACCCAGTACTTC.

This clonotype was seen a few times. The rearrangement links TRBV19 to TRBJ2-7; D may be TRBD2 (5 bases). V was clipped by 4 bases and J by 3 bases, with 10 bases between them. The CDR3 runs to 13 residues. Germline assignment: CDR1 LNHDA and CDR2 SQIVND (reference sequence). In nucleotides, the CDR3 is TGTGCCAGTAGTACTAGACGGGACTACGAGCAGTACTTC. Encoded protein: CASSTRRDYEQYF.

By proportion, this clonotype is medium-sized. The V gene is TRBV7-2, the J gene TRBJ2-1, with 12 bases that match TRBD2. With V trimmed by 5 bases and J by 6 bases, 8 bases remained unmatched. The CDR3 runs 16 residues. The germline V gene has CDR1 SGHTA and CDR2 FQGNSA. CDR3 nucleotide sequence: TGTGCCAGCAGCGACCGGACTAGCGGGGTTCGCAATGAGCAGTTCTTC. Translating gives CASSDRTSGVRNEQFF. Supplemented by reference TRBV7-2 and TRBJ2-1, the full variable domain reads GAGVSQSPSNKVTEKGKDVELRCDPISGHTALYWYRQSLGQGLEFLIYFQGNSAPDKSGLPSDRFSAERTGGSVSTLTIQRTQQEDSAVYLCASSDRTSGVRNEQFFGPGTRLTVL.

This clonotype was counted ten times or more. The rearrangement links TRBV7-2 to TRBJ2-3; TRBD2 matches at 10 bases. After removal of 5 bases from V and 2 bases from J, the junction contained 10 bases not matched to a gene. The germline gives CDR1 SGHTA, CDR2 FQGNSA. The CDR3 runs 17 residues. The CDR3 nucleotides read TGTGCCAGCAGCCAACAGAATAGCGGGGGGCCCACAGATACGCAGTATTTT. It is translated as CASSQQNSGGPTDTQYF.